This T cell receptor (beta chain) was documented in a study of cytomegalovirus exposure and HLA in healthy donors. Study in general: Some 85 million unique TCRs, all from HLA-typed donors, were included in an early release of the data.

Overall study findings and caveats: Other equally common chains were less clonally expanded than HLA-associated TCR beta chains, a later analysis showed. A later analysis reportedly found that, within productive TCRs, an Asian-associated ancestry cluster had fewer N-insertions than the mean observed across the roughly 610 donors.

PCR primers comprised 60 Vbeta and 13 Jbeta primers. Using immunoSEQ multiplex PCR, the repertoire was profiled, and TCRdb retains in-frame clones only, with some absent. The profile shows around 230,000 clones, approximately 79% of them singletons. About this clone: Its specificity is unknown.

The receptor comes from a male donor in good health and CMV-seronegative. Sequencing was carried out using PBMCs.

The CDR3 loop is CASSFRDRGDNEQFF. Written as DNA, the CDR3 is TGTGCCAGCAGCTTCCGGGACAGGGGGGACAATGAGCAGTTCTTC. The chain links TRBV5-8 to TRBJ2-1; 11 nucleotides line up with TRBD1. The germline CDR1 and CDR2 sequences are SGHTS and YDEGEE. Unmatched junction bases numbered 3, after V lost 2 bases and J lost 5 bases. This CDR3 is built from 15 residues.